This T cell receptor beta chain emerged from a study of CD8 T cells in ankylosing spondylitis. Study-wide findings and caveats: Disease-linked clones were found to be CD8+ and relatively rare in peripheral blood. Blood of patients with ankylosing spondylitis appeared to be characterized by a TCR beta motif of 8 or 9 highly homologous variants. Reports say disease-linked clones showed up significantly more in matched ankylosing spondylitis synovial fluid.

This clonotype showed up many times. Its antigen is unknown. Germline V gene data show CDR1 as ENHRY and CDR2 as SYGVKD. This CDR3 has 11 amino acids. The ends were cut back, 0 bases at V and 10 bases at J, with 6 bases in the middle. The authors made TCR beta libraries by quantitative 5'-RACE with molecular barcodes. In TCRdb, the 5' RACE reads were re-called with MiXCR into one record per CDR3 protein. The table has 150,000 to 200,000 distinct CDR3 sequences, around a tenth seen once. The chain couples TRBV10-3 to TRBJ1-1; D unclear. Source material: blood, either unsorted or a sorted T cell fraction (not recorded which). The sequence was collected from a male donor with ankylosing spondylitis or in good health (not recorded which). CDR3 nucleotides: TGTGCCATCAGTGAGTCCTGGGGAGCTTTCTTT. This translates into CAISESWGAFF.